The clone carrying this TCR beta chain was detected once. No antigen is known for it. The method was immunoSEQ multiplex PCR; TCRdb's version includes in-frame clones alone and lacks a portion of them. The sample consists of around 30,000 clones, around 96% of them appearing once. The data belong to a study of monozygotic twins with cystic fibrosis. Findings and limits, study-wide: Unrelated CF individuals shared fewer identical clonotypes than monozygotic CF twins. J usage was most co-twin-similar in 8 of 16 pairs, V in 13. Median Simpson clonality of roughly 0.01 suggested naive T cells predominated.

Trimming left V 4 bases short and J 2 bases short, with 11 bases between. The CDR3 has 14 amino acids. Germline V gene data show CDR1 as PRHDT and CDR2 as FYEKMQ (reference sequence). This chain links TRBV13 with TRBJ1-1, with D unclear. The receptor comes from a girl aged 2-10 years with cystic fibrosis. The sequencing input was blood. This chain's CDR3 is CASSSDGPNTEAFF. The CDR3 DNA is TGTGCCAGCAGCTCAGACGGGCCTAACACTGAAGCTTTCTTT.